This TCR beta chain was found in a study of T cell changes during pregnancy in multiple sclerosis. The germline V and J ends were trimmed by 4 bases and 3 bases, with 3 bases remaining between them. From germline, CDR1 is SGHRS and CDR2 YFSETQ. The CDR3 is 11 residues long. Sequenced by immunoSEQ multiplex PCR; TCRdb stores in-frame clones only, minus some. The data contain some 38,000 clones, around nine tenths of them singletons. Sequencing was performed on CD4+ T cells from peripheral blood mononuclear cells, taken in the second trimester of pregnancy. The chain combines TRBV5-1 with TRBJ2-3, with D uncertain. The receptor was derived from a female donor in good health, enrolled as a control in a pregnancy study. The CDR3 nucleotides are TGCGCCAGCAGCGTAACAGATACGCAGTATTTT. It translates to CASSVTDTQYF.